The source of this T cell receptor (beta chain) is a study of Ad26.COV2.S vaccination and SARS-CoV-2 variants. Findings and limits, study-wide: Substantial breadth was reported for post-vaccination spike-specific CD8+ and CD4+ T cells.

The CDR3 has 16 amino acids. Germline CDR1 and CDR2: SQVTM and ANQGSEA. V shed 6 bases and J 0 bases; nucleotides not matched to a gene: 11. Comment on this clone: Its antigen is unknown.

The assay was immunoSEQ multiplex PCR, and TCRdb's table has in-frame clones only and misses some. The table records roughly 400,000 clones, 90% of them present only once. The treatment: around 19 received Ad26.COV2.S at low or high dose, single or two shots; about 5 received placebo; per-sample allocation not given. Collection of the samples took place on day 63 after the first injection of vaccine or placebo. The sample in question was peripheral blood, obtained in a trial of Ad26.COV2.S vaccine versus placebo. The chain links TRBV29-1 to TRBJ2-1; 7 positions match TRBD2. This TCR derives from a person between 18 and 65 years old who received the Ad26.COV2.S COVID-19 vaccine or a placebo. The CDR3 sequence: CSVPREVASSYNEQFF. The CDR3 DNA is TGCAGCGTGCCACGGGAGGTAGCTAGCTCCTACAATGAGCAGTTCTTC.